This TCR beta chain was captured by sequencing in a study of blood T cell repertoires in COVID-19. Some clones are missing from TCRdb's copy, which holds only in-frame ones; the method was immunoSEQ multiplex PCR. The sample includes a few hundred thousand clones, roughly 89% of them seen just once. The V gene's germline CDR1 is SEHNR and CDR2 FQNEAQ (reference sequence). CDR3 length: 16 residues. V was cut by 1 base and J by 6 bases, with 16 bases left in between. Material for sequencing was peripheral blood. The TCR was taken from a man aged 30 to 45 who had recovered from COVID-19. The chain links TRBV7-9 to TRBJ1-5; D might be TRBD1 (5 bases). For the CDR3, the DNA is TGTGCCAGCAGCTTAGGGAGTGGGGGAGGGAGTCAGCCCCAGCATTTT. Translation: CASSLGSGGGSQPQHF.